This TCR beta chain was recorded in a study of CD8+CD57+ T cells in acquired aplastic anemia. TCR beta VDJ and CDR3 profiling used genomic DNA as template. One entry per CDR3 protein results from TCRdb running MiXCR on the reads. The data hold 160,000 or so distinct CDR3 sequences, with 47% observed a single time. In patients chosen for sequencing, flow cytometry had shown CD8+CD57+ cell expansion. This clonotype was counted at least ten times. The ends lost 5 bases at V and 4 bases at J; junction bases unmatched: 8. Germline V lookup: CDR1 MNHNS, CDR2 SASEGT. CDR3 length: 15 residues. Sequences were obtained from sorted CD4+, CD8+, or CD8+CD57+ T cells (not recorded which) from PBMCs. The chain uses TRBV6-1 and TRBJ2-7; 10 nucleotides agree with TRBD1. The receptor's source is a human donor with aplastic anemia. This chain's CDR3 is CASSRPGQGLYEQYF. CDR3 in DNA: TGTGCCAGCAGTAGGCCGGGACAGGGGCTTTACGAGCAGTACTTC.